This TCR beta chain is from a study of blood T cells in healthy people across ages. Study-level points and caveats: Researchers report that TCR beta diversity correlated strongly with naive T cell percentage. Measured against age, TCR beta diversity per million T cells decreased in a roughly linear manner.

There are a few counts of this clonotype. Antigen unknown. A second PCR of about 6 to 11 cycles used a sample-barcoded 5' primer and a J-beta primer mix. Every cDNA molecule carried a tag from a template-switch adaptor bearing 12 random nucleotides. Using its own MiXCR run on the 5' RACE reads, TCRdb lists one record per CDR3 protein. The sample yields 910,000 or so distinct CDR3 sequences, 51% seen once. This receptor was obtained from a woman in her sixties in good health. Sequencing was performed on blood.

The CDR3 nucleotides are TGTGCCAGCAGAAAGGACATCAGCTCCTACAATGAGCAGTTCTTC. As protein: CASRKDISSYNEQFF. V gene TRBV6-2 or TRBV6-3 combines with J gene TRBJ2-1; maybe TRBD1 (5 bases). This CDR3 is 15 amino acids long. Trimming stripped 6 bases from V and 0 bases from J, with 12 bases between. CDR1 MNHEY and CDR2 SVGEGT come from the germline V gene.